One and the same sample provided the 27 T cell receptor beta chains below, sequenced in a study of metastatic and nonmetastatic thyroid tumors. Thyroid surgery was performed in patients who had received no treatment beforehand. TCRdb re-called clones via MiXCR from the PCR reads. The sample lists around 37,000 clones, 20% occurring once. The specimen was blood. The receptors were gathered from a female donor with papillary thyroid cancer or a benign thyroid nodule (not recorded which). Some clones in this sample may be carry-over from other donors' samples.

This clone is categorized as medium-sized. CDR3 sequence: CASSLLGWEQYF. CDR3 nucleotides: TGTGCCAGCAGTTTATTGGGATGGGAGCAGTACTTC. The chain has TRBV28 and TRBJ2-7, with D unresolved. Trimming cost V 1 base and J 7 bases, with 8 bases left between them. The CDR3 is made up of 12 amino acids. Germline assignment: CDR1 MDHEN and CDR2 SYDVKM.

This chain connects TRBV7-2 to TRBJ1-2; D not certain. V lost 1 base to trimming and J lost 6 bases, with 12 bases between them. Germline V gene sequence: CDR1 SGHTA, CDR2 FQGNSA. The CDR3 totals 14 residues. The CDR3 nucleotides are TGTGCCAGCAGCTTAGGTAGCCCTCGCGATGGCTACACCTTC. Encoded protein: CASSLGSPRDGYTF.

Remarks on this clone: At one end, the junction sequence differs from germline, possibly due to a read error. CDR3 DNA sequence: TGTTCCTGGAGTGACGCACAGGTATACTACGAGCAGTACTTC. This codes for CSWSDAQVYYEQYF. The chain carries TRBV30 and TRBJ2-7; D perhaps matches TRBD1 (5 bases). Germline V CDR1 and CDR2: GTSNPN, SVGIG (reference sequence). This CDR3 has 14 residues.

This clone occurred many times. The V and J genes are TRBV7-2 and TRBJ2-1; 7 bases agree with TRBD2. J was trimmed by 6 bases and V by 0 bases; bases with no gene match: 5. Germline V gives CDR1 SGHTA, CDR2 FQGNSA. This CDR3 contains 15 residues. The CDR3 DNA is TGTGCCAGCAGCTTAGCGGCCAGCGGGATCAATGAGCAGTTCTTC. This codes for CASSLAASGINEQFF.

CDR3 nucleotide sequence: TGTGCCAGCAGCTTATGGGCAGGTCTTAAATACGAGCAGTACTTC. Translation gives CASSLWAGLKYEQYF. This chain uses TRBV7-2 with TRBJ2-7; D is ambiguous. Looked up from germline, CDR1 is SGHTA and CDR2 is FQGNSA. Trimming left V 2 bases short and J 4 bases short, with 15 bases between. The CDR3 is made up of 15 amino acids. Together with reference TRBV7-2 and TRBJ2-7, the CDR3 gives the full variable domain: GAGVSQSPSNKVTEKGKDVELRCDPISGHTALYWYRQSLGQGLEFLIYFQGNSAPDKSGLPSDRFSAERTGGSVSTLTIQRTQQEDSAVYLCASSLWAGLKYEQYFGPGTRLTVT.

This clone was counted a few times. This chain connects TRBV2 to TRBJ2-5; TRBD2 matches at 8 bases. There are 14 residues in the CDR3. The germline gives CDR1 SNHLY, CDR2 FYNNEI. After removal of 6 bases from V and 5 bases from J, the junction contained 8 bases not matched to a gene. CDR3 coding DNA: TGTGCCAGCAGAGGGAGCGGGAGAGGTGAGACCCAGTACTTC. Translating gives CASRGSGRGETQYF.

This sequence joins TRBV6-1 and TRBJ1-1, with 9 bases that match TRBD1. Trimming removed 8 bases from V and 5 bases from J; junction bases left unmatched: 9. Looked up from germline, CDR1 is MNHNS and CDR2 is SASEGT. This CDR3 has 14 amino acids. The CDR3 DNA is TGTGCCAGCCTGCCTTGGACAGGGGCTACTGAAGCTTTCTTT. The encoded protein is CASLPWTGATEAFF.

This clone was counted at least ten times. The chain recombines TRBV20-1 with TRBJ2-1; possibly TRBD1 or TRBD2 for D (5 bases each). Germline V lookup: CDR1 DFQATT, CDR2 SNEGSKA (reference sequence). The CDR3 runs 15 residues. Trimming cost V 2 bases and J 2 bases, with 13 bases left between them. CDR3 sequence: CSARREGSAYNEQFF. CDR3 coding DNA: TGCAGTGCTAGAAGAGAGGGGAGCGCCTACAATGAGCAGTTCTTC.

This clone was counted between two and nine times. Since a much larger clone is just one base distant, this may be a read error. The same CDR3 can be traced to other DNA sequences in this sample. V is TRBV18 and J is TRBJ2-1; possibly TRBD2 for D (5 bases). The V and J ends lost 3 bases and 4 bases respectively, with 16 bases between them. This CDR3 spans 16 amino acids. The V gene's germline CDR1 is KGHSH and CDR2 LQKENI. The CDR3 here is CASSPTSGVQYNEQFF. The CDR3, as DNA: TGTGCCAGCTCACCGACCAGCGGAGTCCAATACAATGAGCAGTTCTTC.

The chain uses TRBV6-1 and TRBJ1-3, with unresolved D. The V gene's germline CDR1 is MNHNS and CDR2 SASEGT. V was cut by 7 bases and J by 4 bases, with 17 bases left in between. CDR3 length equals 15 residues. CDR3: CASIVRSPSGNTIYF. CDR3 nucleotides: TGTGCCAGCATAGTCCGCAGCCCCTCCGGAAACACCATATATTTT.

This clone was counted many times. The chain employs TRBV20-1 and TRBJ2-1; 11 bases map to TRBD2. CDR3 length: 12 amino acids. V shed 6 bases and J 13 bases; nucleotides not matched to a gene: 8. Germline CDR1 is DFQATT and CDR2 is SNEGSKA (reference sequence). The CDR3 region is CSALGLAVVQFF. As DNA, the CDR3 is TGCAGTGCCCTGGGACTAGCGGTGGTACAGTTCTTC.

In its sample, this clone was seen many times. This chain uses TRBV28 with TRBJ2-3; D is uncertain. The V gene lost 0 bases and the J gene lost 4 bases, with 8 bases spanning the gap. The CDR3 has 14 amino acids. CDR1 and CDR2 from the germline V gene are MDHEN and SYDVKM. The CDR3 DNA reads as TGTGCCAGCAGTTTATGGGTCTCTCCAGATACGCAGTATTTT. Its translation: CASSLWVSPDTQYF. The whole variable domain, filled in from reference TRBV28 and TRBJ2-3, reads DVKVTQSSRYLVKRTGEKVFLECVQDMDHENMFWYRQDPGLGLRLIYFSYDVKMKEKGDIPEGYSVSREKKERFSLILESASTNQTSMYLCASSLWVSPDTQYFGPGTRLTVL.

This clone was recorded a few times. The gene calls are TRBV6-1 and TRBJ2-1; no definite D call. CDR1 is MNHNS and CDR2 is SASEGT in the germline V gene. Trimming removed 5 bases from V and 5 bases from J, with 10 bases in between. The CDR3 sequence is 13 residues long. The CDR3 here is CASSPARDNEQFF. In DNA form, the CDR3 reads TGTGCCAGCAGTCCTGCCAGAGACAATGAGCAGTTCTTC.

Concerning this clone itself: This may come from a read error, since a much larger clone is one base off. CDR3 loop: CSARVSGLASYSEQFF. The CDR3 DNA reads TGCAGTGCTAGAGTATCGGGACTAGCGAGTTACAGTGAGCAGTTCTTC. The chain combines TRBV20-1 with TRBJ2-1; 10 bases map to TRBD2. The CDR3 sequence is 16 residues long. CDR1 is DFQATT, CDR2 SNEGSKA, per germline (reference sequence).

This clone was picked up many times. This chain links TRBV10-3 with TRBJ2-3, with 12 bases lining up with TRBD2. The CDR3 is made up of 15 amino acids. V lost 0 bases and J lost 6; bases outside the gene matches: 1. Germline lookup yields CDR1 ENHRY and CDR2 SYGVKD. This CDR3 is CAISESTSGSDTQYF. The DNA of the CDR3 is TGTGCCATCAGTGAGTCGACTAGCGGGAGTGATACGCAGTATTTT.

This clone came up many times. The rearrangement links TRBV20-1 to TRBJ2-1; TRBD2 is a possible D gene (5 bases). The CDR3 is 14 amino acids. The germline V and J ends were trimmed by 1 base and 0 bases, with 7 bases remaining between them. Germline CDR1 is DFQATT and CDR2 is SNEGSKA (reference sequence). The CDR3 region has the DNA TGCAGTGCTAGAGCGGGGAGCTCCTACAATGAGCAGTTCTTC. Its translation: CSARAGSSYNEQFF.

In this sample, this clone turned up many times. The CDR3 here is CASGETRGGTDTQYF. In DNA, the CDR3 is TGCGCCAGCGGGGAGACGCGGGGCGGCACAGATACGCAGTATTTT. This chain links TRBV5-1 with TRBJ2-3; D is possibly TRBD2 (6 bases). V was clipped by 7 bases and J by 1 base, with 16 bases between them. In germline, CDR1 is SGHRS, CDR2 YFSETQ. This CDR3 spans 15 amino acids.

Details on this clone: A much larger clone differs by one base, so this may be a read error. The same CDR3 also results from other DNA sequences found in this sample. The gene calls are TRBV20-1 and TRBJ2-3; D remains unclear. Germline V gene sequence: CDR1 DFQATT, CDR2 SNEGSKA (reference sequence). The CDR3 is 11 residues long. The CDR3 is CSAPRSNTQYF. The CDR3 DNA is TGCAGTGCCCCCAGAAGTAATACTCAGTATTTT.

This clone was observed many times. The rearrangement joins TRBV6-1 to TRBJ1-4, with TRBD1 as a possible D gene (5 bases). The CDR3 is 14 amino acids. Trimming took off 6 bases at V and 5 bases at J, with 13 bases between the two ends. The V gene's germline CDR1 is MNHNS and CDR2 SASEGT. Here the CDR3 DNA reads TGTGCCAGCAGGCCAAGGGGTGGGAATGAAAAACTGTTTTTT. Its translation is CASRPRGGNEKLFF.

At least ten counts were recorded for this clone. The rearrangement uses TRBV2 and TRBJ1-3; TRBD1 is a possible D gene (5 bases). Germline CDR1 and CDR2: SNHLY and FYNNEI. Between the trimmed V and J ends, which lost 3 bases and 5 bases, there was a span of 11 bases. The CDR3 sequence is 14 residues long. Here the CDR3 reads CASSDRRGRNTIYF. As DNA, the CDR3 is TGTGCCAGCAGTGACCGTAGGGGACGAAACACCATATATTTT.

The chain links TRBV5-1 to TRBJ2-5, with a tentative D call TRBD1 (6 bases). CDR3 length equals 14 residues. Germline V CDR1 and CDR2: SGHRS, YFSETQ. The V end was cut by 4 bases, the J end by 1 base, with 11 bases between. The CDR3 spells CASSPLGGQETQYF. The CDR3 DNA reads TGCGCCAGCAGCCCCTTAGGGGGCCAAGAGACCCAGTACTTC. Full variable domain (remainder filled in from reference TRBV5-1 and TRBJ2-5): KAGVTQTPRYLIKTRGQQVTLSCSPISGHRSVSWYQQTPGQGLQFLFEYFSETQRNKGNFPGRFSGRQFSNSRSEMNVSTLELGDSALYLCASSPLGGQETQYFGPGTRLLVL.

This clone was counted only a few times. A much bigger clone sits one base away, suggesting this may be a read error. Within the sample, other DNA sequences also encode this same CDR3. The chain employs TRBV2 and TRBJ2-3; 11 positions agree with TRBD2. The CDR3 contains 15 residues. CDR1 is SNHLY and CDR2 is FYNNEI in the germline V gene. Losses at the gene ends were 6 bases for V and 5 bases for J; bases not matched to a gene: 7. CDR3 amino acids: CASSLAGGPKDTQYF. Written as DNA, the CDR3 is TGTGCCAGCAGCCTAGCGGGAGGTCCAAAAGATACGCAGTATTTT.

The genes are TRBV20-1 and TRBJ2-1; 7 bases are a match to TRBD2. The ends lost 8 bases at V and 5 bases at J; junction bases unmatched: 18. CDR1 and CDR2 from the germline V gene are DFQATT and SNEGSKA (reference sequence). This CDR3 contains 16 residues. This CDR3 reads CSSTHQTSWTHNEQFF. CDR3 sequence (DNA): TGCAGTTCTACCCACCAGACTAGCTGGACCCACAATGAGCAGTTCTTC.

This clone was observed many times. V and J are TRBV12-3 or TRBV12-4 and TRBJ2-7; 7 bases align to TRBD2. The CDR3 has 15 amino acids. V shed 3 bases and J 4 bases; nucleotides not matched to a gene: 9. As DNA, the CDR3 is TGTGCCAGCAGTTTTAGACTAGCCTCGGTGTACGAGCAGTACTTC. Translation: CASSFRLASVYEQYF.

Only a few counts were recorded for this clone. V is TRBV10-2 and J is TRBJ2-7; 9 bases are shared with TRBD1. Unmatched junction bases numbered 9, after V lost 6 bases and J lost 3 bases. The CDR3 contains 15 residues. CDR1 is WSHSY and CDR2 is SAAADI in the germline V gene. CDR3 nucleotide sequence: TGCGCCAGCAGCAACAGACAGGGGGAAAGCTACGAGCAGTACTTC. Translated, it gives CASSNRQGESYEQYF.

This clone was seen many times. The chain uses TRBV4-2 and TRBJ2-7; 9 nucleotides line up with TRBD2. This CDR3 is built from 15 residues. V lost 2 bases, J lost 3 bases, and 5 bases stayed unmatched. Germline V gene sequence: CDR1 LGHNA, CDR2 YNFKEQ. The CDR3 DNA follows: TGTGCCAGCAGCCAAACTAGCGGGCAAGTCTACGAGCAGTACTTC. Amino acid sequence: CASSQTSGQVYEQYF.

The chain recombines TRBV11-3 with TRBJ2-7, with D perhaps matching TRBD1 or TRBD2 (5 bases each). The CDR3 loop spans 14 amino acids. CDR1 SGHNT and CDR2 YENEEA come from the germline V gene. Between the trimmed V and J ends, which lost 1 base and 1 base, there was a span of 8 bases. CDR3 DNA: TGTGCCAGCAGCTTAGGGTGGGGGTCCTACGAGCAGTACTTC. This sequence encodes CASSLGWGSYEQYF.